Described below is a single T cell receptor beta chain sequence and its context. What it binds is not known. Primers for the PCR totalled 60 Vbeta and 13 Jbeta. Sequencing was performed with immunoSEQ multiplex PCR; in TCRdb, only in-frame clones are kept and a portion is missing. Here the sample spans over 150,000 clones, 68% being singletons. CDR3 length: 17 residues. Germline V CDR1 and CDR2: LGHNA, YNFKEQ. J lost 2 bases, V lost 4 bases, and 11 bases had no gene match. The data stem from a study of cytomegalovirus exposure and HLA in healthy donors. Study observations and caveats: Later analysis suggested most CMV-associated TCR beta chains were HLA-restricted.

The rearrangement uses TRBV4-2 and TRBJ2-5; the match to TRBD2 covers 9 bases. Sequenced input: PBMCs. The TCR sequence derives from a man aged 45-65 years in good health and CMV-seronegative. The CDR3 DNA is TGTGCCAGCAGCCCCCTGAAGCGGGGGGTACGACAAGAGACCCAGTACTTC. Translation gives CASSPLKRGVRQETQYF.